Below, 9 T cell receptor beta chains from the same sample are listed, as sequenced in a study of alternative splicing in chronic myeloid leukemia remission. Looking at the study overall: Trial remission samples were taken at major or complete molecular response, at 12 or 24 months.

Poly-A-selected mRNA from around 1 ug total RNA formed the libraries. TCRdb reanalyzed the bulk RNA-seq reads, giving one entry per CDR3 protein sequence and no DNA. The sample yields around 150 distinct CDR3 sequences, around 94% seen once. The specimen comprised PBMCs or total blood leukocytes (not recorded which), sampled during remission. These receptors were obtained from an adult with chronic myeloid leukemia.

The CDR3 sequence: CASSSRYGAGNEQYF. The chain has TRBV28 and TRBJ2-7; TCRdb calls TRBD2, which cannot be checked without DNA. The CDR3 runs 15 residues. Germline lookup yields CDR1 MDHEN and CDR2 SYDVKM.

V gene TRBV20-1 combines with J gene TRBJ2-7; TCRdb calls TRBD2, which cannot be checked without DNA. The CDR3 runs 12 residues. The germline V gene encodes CDR1 DFQATT and CDR2 SNEGSKA (reference sequence). The CDR3: CSAEEETYEQYF.

The J gene is TRBJ2-3, the V gene TRBV6-1; TCRdb indicates TRBD2, and absent DNA this call remains unverified. Looked up from germline, CDR1 is MNHNS and CDR2 is SASEGT. This CDR3 is built from 15 residues. This CDR3 reads CASTWTSGGGDTQYF.

This clonotype came up once. The J gene is TRBJ2-7, the V gene TRBV2; TCRdb indicates TRBD2, and absent DNA this call remains unverified. CDR3 size: 17 residues. Germline CDR1 SNHLY, CDR2 FYNNEI. CDR3 sequence reads: CASSEIFFGGLSYEQYF.

This clonotype was observed a few times. V gene TRBV27 combines with J gene TRBJ2-7; TCRdb's assignment of TRBD1 cannot be checked, as there is no DNA. The CDR3 spans 15 residues. Looked up from germline, CDR1 is MNHEY and CDR2 is SMNVEV (reference sequence). The CDR3 here is CASSSPGQGAYEQYF.

This chain joins TRBV28 and TRBJ1-2; as DNA is missing, the TRBD1 call by TCRdb cannot be tested. Germline V gives CDR1 MDHEN, CDR2 SYDVKM. The CDR3 has 16 amino acids. CDR3 sequence reads: CASNQPGQGFGYGYTF.

The chain uses TRBV25-1 and TRBJ1-4; with no DNA, the TCRdb D assignment of TRBD1 cannot be verified. CDR1 MGHDK and CDR2 SYGVNS come from the germline V gene. The CDR3 consists of 14 residues. The CDR3 loop is CASSFRDRGEKLFF.

The chain is built from TRBV6-1 and TRBJ2-1; checking the TCRdb D call of TRBD2 is not possible without DNA. CDR1 MNHNS and CDR2 SASEGT come from the germline V gene. The CDR3 sequence is 16 residues long. CDR3 residues: CASRTRVGGAYNEQFF.

This chain joins TRBV7-8 and TRBJ2-3; TCRdb lists TRBD2, though no DNA is available to test this call. The CDR3 is made up of 15 amino acids. The germline V gene encodes CDR1 SGHVS and CDR2 FQNEAQ. CDR3 region: CASSATSGGTDTQYF.